These 19 T cell receptor beta chains came from one sample sequenced in a study of cytomegalovirus exposure and HLA in healthy donors. Profiled with immunoSEQ multiplex PCR; TCRdb holds only in-frame clones, not every one. Of about 330,000 clones in the sample, roughly 90% were seen once. The source material was PBMCs. Receptors were obtained from a woman under 30 in good health and CMV-seronegative.

The genes are TRBV7-3 and TRBJ2-3, with 9 bases matching TRBD2. The CDR3 is 16 amino acids. The germline CDR1 and CDR2 sequences are SGHTA and FQGTGA. With 1 base clipped from V and 2 bases from J, the junction kept 4 bases outside the gene matches. As DNA, the CDR3 is TGTGCCAGCAGCTTAAGCCTAGCGGGATCCACAGATACGCAGTATTTT. This codes for CASSLSLAGSTDTQYF.

The chain recombines TRBV7-2 with TRBJ2-5; 13 bases line up with TRBD2. V shed 5 bases, J shed 4 bases, and the junction held 4 bases outside the gene matches. The CDR3 is 15 residues long. CDR1 is SGHTA, CDR2 FQGNSA, per germline. CDR3 nucleotides: TGTGCCAGCAGCCCGGGACTAGCGGGAATAGAGACCCAGTACTTC. This gives the protein CASSPGLAGIETQYF.

The chain combines TRBV6-5 with TRBJ2-7; D not resolved. Germline V gives CDR1 MNHEY, CDR2 SVGAGI. Trimming left V 2 bases short and J 0 bases short, with 11 bases between. This CDR3 has 15 amino acids. This CDR3 is CASSYGLHSSYEQYF. CDR3 nucleotides: TGTGCCAGCAGTTACGGGCTCCACAGCTCCTACGAGCAGTACTTC.

This clone was seen a handful of times. This chain joins TRBV4-3 and TRBJ1-1; tentative D call: TRBD1 (5 bases). V was trimmed by 4 bases and J by 1 base, leaving 22 bases between them. The CDR3 consists of 18 residues. Germline CDR1 LGHNA, CDR2 YSLEER. The CDR3 protein is CASSPSPGAAGRNTEAFF. CDR3 DNA: TGCGCCAGCAGCCCCTCGCCCGGGGCCGCCGGGAGGAACACTGAAGCTTTCTTT.

The V gene is TRBV29-1, the J gene TRBJ1-1; D unresolved. V gave up 3 bases and J gave up 1 base, with 12 bases separating them. The CDR3 totals 14 residues. Germline CDR1 reads SQVTM; CDR2 reads ANQGSEA. In DNA, the CDR3 is TGCAGCGTTGATGGTCAACAGAGGAACACTGAAGCTTTCTTT. Its protein is CSVDGQQRNTEAFF.

The chain has TRBV4-1 and TRBJ2-3; 8 nucleotides agree with TRBD2. V shed 0 bases, J shed 0 bases, and the junction held 11 bases outside the gene matches. The germline gives CDR1 MGHRA, CDR2 YSYEKL. This CDR3 spans 19 amino acids. This CDR3 is CASSQDIYRLAGSTDTQYF. The DNA for the CDR3 is TGCGCCAGCAGCCAAGATATATACCGGTTAGCGGGGAGCACAGATACGCAGTATTTT.

This chain connects TRBV21-1 to TRBJ2-5; TRBD2, the table's D call, lacks a check against the DNA. TRBV21-1 counts as a pseudogene. The CDR3 extends over 15 amino acids. The CDR3 loop is CASSKAREIQETQYF. CDR3 coding DNA: TGTGCCAGCAGCAAAGCGCGCGAGATCCAAGAGACCCAGTACTTC.

The genes are TRBV2 and TRBJ2-7; D gene uncertain. The CDR3 consists of 13 residues. The V end lost 5 bases, the J end lost 0 bases, and 8 bases lay between the germline ends. The germline gives CDR1 SNHLY, CDR2 FYNNEI. CDR3 residues: CASSTVSSYEQYF. DNA for the CDR3: TGTGCCAGCAGTACCGTTAGCTCCTACGAGCAGTACTTC. The entire variable domain, with the rest obtained from reference TRBV2 and TRBJ2-7, is as follows: EPEVTQTPSHQVTQMGQEVILRCVPISNHLYFYWYRQILGQKVEFLVSFYNNEISEKSEIFDDQFSVERPDGSNFTLKIRSTKLEDSAMYFCASSTVSSYEQYFGPGTRLTVT.

This sequence joins TRBV2 and TRBJ2-1; tentative D call: TRBD2 (7 bases). Germline CDR1 SNHLY, CDR2 FYNNEI. The CDR3 covers 16 residues. V lost 5 bases and J 6 bases, leaving 20 bases between the germline ends. CDR3 DNA sequence: TGTGCCAGCAGTCCCCTGGGGGGGGGCGCGATCAATGAGCAGTTCTTC. This translates into CASSPLGGGAINEQFF. The whole variable domain, filled in from reference TRBV2 and TRBJ2-1, reads EPEVTQTPSHQVTQMGQEVILRCVPISNHLYFYWYRQILGQKVEFLVSFYNNEISEKSEIFDDQFSVERPDGSNFTLKIRSTKLEDSAMYFCASSPLGGGAINEQFFGPGTRLTVL.

This chain uses TRBV4-3 with TRBJ1-1; D call uncertain. The CDR3 totals 12 residues. V was trimmed by 5 bases and J by 5 bases, leaving 9 bases between them. The germline V gene has CDR1 LGHNA and CDR2 YSLEER. The CDR3 DNA follows: TGCGCCAGCAGCTTCGAGGGTACTGAAGCTTTCTTT. This gives the protein CASSFEGTEAFF.

V is TRBV28 and J is TRBJ1-2; the match to TRBD1 covers 7 bases. This CDR3 comprises 14 residues. Germline CDR1 MDHEN, CDR2 SYDVKM. V shed 4 bases, J shed 6 bases, and the junction held 8 bases outside the gene matches. CDR3 in amino acids: CASSSGQSGDGYTF. The CDR3 DNA reads TGTGCCAGCAGTTCGGGACAGTCGGGGGATGGCTACACCTTC.

The chain recombines TRBV25-1 with TRBJ2-7; no reliable D call. V lost 1 base to trimming and J lost 6 bases, with 7 bases between them. CDR1 MGHDK and CDR2 SYGVNS come from the germline V gene. The CDR3 loop spans 12 amino acids. CDR3 in DNA: TGTGCCAGCAGTGAATTGGTGAGCGAGCAGTACTTC. This codes for CASSELVSEQYF.

The chain joins TRBV12-5 to TRBJ1-2; a weak D match, TRBD1 (6 bases). The germline gives CDR1 LGHNT, CDR2 FRNRAP. The CDR3 is 13 residues long. Trimming removed 6 bases at V and 1 base at J, with 9 bases between. CDR3 protein: CASGRRGNYGYTF. The CDR3 coding sequence is TGTGCTAGTGGCCGCAGGGGTAACTATGGCTACACCTTC.

In its sample, this clone was seen once. V gene TRBV4-1 combines with J gene TRBJ2-1; no reliable D call. Deletions cut 0 bases from V and 10 bases from J, with 10 bases between. The CDR3 covers 13 residues. Germline values: CDR1 MGHRA, CDR2 YSYEKL. This CDR3 reads CASSQESDWEQFF. The CDR3 DNA follows: TGCGCCAGCAGCCAAGAAAGCGACTGGGAGCAGTTCTTC.

This chain joins TRBV7-9 and TRBJ2-7; 8 nucleotides align to TRBD1. The CDR3 is made up of 14 amino acids. CDR1 is SEHNR and CDR2 is FQNEAQ in the germline V gene (reference sequence). The junction had 5 bases not matched to a gene; V was cut back by 6 bases and J by 1 base. The CDR3 DNA reads TGTGCCAGCAGGACGGACAGGGTTTCCTACGAGCAGTACTTC. It yields the protein CASRTDRVSYEQYF. Together with reference TRBV7-9 and TRBJ2-7, the CDR3 gives the full variable domain: DTGVSQNPRHKITKRGQNVTFRCDPISEHNRLYWYRQTLGQGPEFLTYFQNEAQLEKSRLLSDRFSAERPKGSFSTLEIQRTEQGDSAMYLCASRTDRVSYEQYFGPGTRLTVT.

The V call is TRBV30, the J call TRBJ2-3, with 8 bases that match TRBD2. The V gene end was trimmed by 2 bases and the J gene end by 0 bases; junction bases not matched to a gene: 4. Germline CDR1 is GTSNPN and CDR2 is SVGIG (reference sequence). There are 15 residues in the CDR3. The CDR3 nucleotides are TGTGCCTGGAGTCCGGGAGGGGCGAGCACAGATACGCAGTATTTT. Its protein product is CAWSPGGASTDTQYF.

There are a few counts of this clone. This rearrangement joins TRBV5-8 to TRBJ2-5, with 10 bases aligning to TRBD1. Germline CDR1 is SGHTS and CDR2 is YDEGEE. With V trimmed by 3 bases and J by 4 bases, 3 bases remained unmatched. The length of the CDR3 is 14 residues. For the CDR3, the DNA is TGTGCCAGCAGCTCCGGACAGGGGGGAGAGACCCAGTACTTC. It is translated as CASSSGQGGETQYF.

The gene calls are TRBV28 and TRBJ2-7; 10 bases fit TRBD2. Looked up from germline, CDR1 is MDHEN and CDR2 is SYDVKM. The CDR3 is 16 amino acids. Trimming cost V 1 base and J 1 base; bases outside gene matches: 4. DNA of the CDR3: TGTGCCAGCAGTTTATCTAGCGGGAGTCTTTCCTACGAGCAGTACTTC. The encoded protein is CASSLSSGSLSYEQYF. Full variable domain (missing parts from reference TRBV28 and TRBJ2-7): DVKVTQSSRYLVKRTGEKVFLECVQDMDHENMFWYRQDPGLGLRLIYFSYDVKMKEKGDIPEGYSVSREKKERFSLILESASTNQTSMYLCASSLSSGSLSYEQYFGPGTRLTVT.

This chain links TRBV5-4 with TRBJ1-2; TRBD1 aligns across 10 bases. V lost 2 bases and J lost 8; bases outside the gene matches: 3. In germline, CDR1 is SGHNT, CDR2 YYREEE (reference sequence). CDR3 length equals 13 residues. The CDR3 DNA follows: TGTGCCAGCAGCTTAGCGACAGGGGGCGGCTACACCTTC. Translating it yields CASSLATGGGYTF.